The 14 T cell receptor beta chains reported below all come from one sample, sequenced in a study of neurological immune-mediated disorders. TCRdb re-analysed the 5' RACE reads in MiXCR, keeping a single row per CDR3 protein. This table has under 45,000 distinct CDR3 sequences, approximately 4.2% appearing once. The sequenced sample was PBMCs. The source of these receptors is a young man with multiple sclerosis.

This clonotype showed up many times. The V call is TRBV5-1, the J call TRBJ1-6, with unresolved D. CDR3 length equals 15 residues. Germline lookup yields CDR1 SGHRS and CDR2 YFSETQ. V lost 4 bases and J 18 bases, leaving 26 bases between the germline ends. CDR3: CASSQSGWQWGDYHF. The CDR3 DNA is TGCGCCAGCAGCCAGTCAGGCTGGCAGTGGGGAGATTACCACTTT.

This clonotype occurred many times. The J gene is TRBJ2-7, the V gene TRBV9; 9 bases match TRBD1. This CDR3 contains 14 residues. The V gene's germline CDR1 is SGDLS and CDR2 YYNGEE. The junction had 13 bases not matched to a gene; V was cut back by 6 bases and J by 9 bases. In nucleotides, the CDR3 is TGTGCCAGCAACCCGGGACAGGGCCTCCTAGGGCAGTACTTC. It encodes CASNPGQGLLGQYF.

This clonotype came up a few times. One junction end disagrees with the germline gene, perhaps due to a read error. The chain recombines TRBV27 with TRBJ1-5, with TRBD1 identical over 7 bases. CDR3 length equals 16 residues. CDR1 is MNHEY and CDR2 is SMNVEV in the germline V gene (reference sequence). This CDR3 reads CASGYEDRQGYQPQNF. CDR3 coding DNA: TGTGCCAGCGGTTATGAGGATAGACAGGGATATCAGCCCCAGAATTTT.

At least ten counts were recorded for this clonotype. The chain couples TRBV18 to TRBJ1-2; D unresolved. This CDR3 region has 14 residues. Per the germline V gene, CDR1 is KGHSH and CDR2 is LQKENI. V was cut by 5 bases and J by 0 bases, with 10 bases left in between. CDR3 region: CASSSDTSNYGYTF. CDR3 nucleotide sequence: TGTGCCAGCTCATCCGACACGTCTAACTATGGCTACACCTTC.

At least ten counts were recorded for this clonotype. V and J are TRBV5-1 and TRBJ2-3; perhaps TRBD2 as D (6 bases). V was trimmed by 4 bases and J by 2 bases, leaving 11 bases between them. CDR3 length: 14 residues. CDR1 is SGHRS and CDR2 is YFSETQ in the germline V gene. The CDR3 spells CASSKTSNTDTQYF. Here the CDR3 DNA reads TGCGCCAGCAGCAAGACTAGTAACACAGATACGCAGTATTTT. Based on the CDR3 plus reference TRBV5-1 and TRBJ2-3, the full variable domain is KAGVTQTPRYLIKTRGQQVTLSCSPISGHRSVSWYQQTPGQGLQFLFEYFSETQRNKGNFPGRFSGRQFSNSRSEMNVSTLELGDSALYLCASSKTSNTDTQYFGPGTRLTVL.

The chain combines TRBV5-1 with TRBJ1-1; D unclear. The CDR3 extends over 14 amino acids. The germline V and J ends were trimmed by 4 bases and 1 base, with 11 bases remaining between them. Germline loops: CDR1 SGHRS, CDR2 YFSETQ. CDR3 sequence reads: CASSPTPGNTEAFF. The CDR3 bases are TGCGCCAGCAGCCCGACCCCAGGGAACACTGAAGCTTTCTTT.

In this sample, this clonotype turned up many times. The V gene is TRBV11-2, the J gene TRBJ2-1; 10 bases map to TRBD2. The CDR3 runs 16 residues. Germline V lookup: CDR1 SGHAT, CDR2 FQNNGV. The V gene end was trimmed by 3 bases and the J gene end by 1 base; junction bases not matched to a gene: 3. The CDR3 here is CASSFGLAVSYNEQFF. For the CDR3, the DNA is TGTGCCAGCAGCTTCGGACTAGCGGTGTCCTACAATGAGCAGTTCTTC.

This clonotype was observed a handful of times. The chain is built from TRBV20-1 and TRBJ1-6, with unresolved D. Germline V gene data show CDR1 as DFQATT and CDR2 as SNEGSKA (reference sequence). The CDR3 is 17 residues long. V was shortened by 2 bases and J by 0 bases, with 14 bases between the two germline ends. The CDR3 reads CSARPSTESSYNSPLHF. CDR3 nucleotide sequence: TGCAGTGCTAGACCCTCGACGGAGAGCTCCTATAATTCACCCCTCCACTTT.

This clonotype came up many times. This chain uses TRBV4-1 with TRBJ2-7; weak D call: TRBD1 (6 bases). In germline, CDR1 is MGHRA, CDR2 YSYEKL. The V and J ends lost 4 bases and 3 bases respectively, with 19 bases between them. The length of the CDR3 is 16 residues. The CDR3, as DNA: TGCGCCAGCAGCCGAGAGGGGGAGACGGGAAACTACGAGCAGTACTTC. It codes for CASSREGETGNYEQYF.

This clonotype has only a few counts. CDR3 loop: CSARPLRGLNYGYTF. In DNA form, the CDR3 reads TGCAGTGCTAGGCCCCTAAGGGGGCTGAACTATGGCTACACCTTC. The chain is built from TRBV20-1 and TRBJ1-2; TRBD1 agrees at 7 bases. The CDR3 has 15 residues. The germline V gene encodes CDR1 DFQATT and CDR2 SNEGSKA (reference sequence). V shed 3 bases and J 2 bases; nucleotides not matched to a gene: 9.

At least ten counts were recorded for this clonotype. This chain connects TRBV20-1 to TRBJ2-3; 7 bases match TRBD2. The CDR3 sequence is 17 residues long. Germline V gene lookup returns CDR1 DFQATT and CDR2 SNEGSKA (reference sequence). Germline trimming cut 3 bases from V and 6 bases from J; bases unmatched to any gene: 18. The DNA for the CDR3 is TGCAGTGCTAGCCCCCCAGCGGGGCTTTCCGCGGGGGATACGCAGTATTTT. Translated, it gives CSASPPAGLSAGDTQYF.

This clonotype was observed a few times. The chain links TRBV9 to TRBJ1-2; unclear D gene. The CDR3 is made up of 15 amino acids. Germline CDR1 is SGDLS and CDR2 is YYNGEE. V lost 4 bases and J lost 4, with 17 bases in between. In DNA form, the CDR3 reads TGTGCCAGCAGCTCAGACGGTTTTGCAAGCTATGGCTACACCTTC. Translation gives CASSSDGFASYGYTF.

The sample holds many counts of this clonotype. The rearrangement uses TRBV9 and TRBJ1-2; TRBD1 aligns across 7 bases. J was trimmed by 0 bases and V by 0 bases; bases with no gene match: 5. Germline V gene data show CDR1 as SGDLS and CDR2 as YYNGEE. The CDR3 runs 16 residues. The CDR3 spells CASSVEGQEANYGYTF. The CDR3 DNA reads TGTGCCAGCAGCGTAGAAGGACAGGAAGCTAACTATGGCTACACCTTC. Variable domain in full (rest from reference TRBV9 and TRBJ1-2): DSGVTQTPKHLITATGQRVTLRCSPRSGDLSVYWYQQSLDQGLQFLIQYYNGEERAKGNILERFSAQQFPDLHSELNLSSLELGDSALYFCASSVEGQEANYGYTFGSGTRLTVV.

This clonotype was observed at least ten times. V usage is TRBV12-3 or TRBV12-4 and J usage is TRBJ2-1; 9 positions match TRBD2. This CDR3 comprises 14 residues. V was clipped by 6 bases and J by 8 bases; unmatched bases: 8. The CDR3 DNA reads as TGTGCCAGCAGGCAGGGAGCGGGGGGTCATGAGCAGTTCTTC. Its protein product is CASRQGAGGHEQFF.